These T cell receptor beta chains were read from a single sample in a study of T cell clonotyping in hematopoietic cell transplantation. Method: immunoSEQ multiplex PCR; TCRdb's copy keeps in-frame clones and lacks some. The data contain about 36,000 clones, approximately 88% of them singletons. Sequenced sample: peripheral blood mononuclear cells. The receptors stem from a woman aged 40 to 55 in good health. Some clones in this sample may be carry-over from other donors' samples. The CDR3 runs from the conserved cysteine through the conserved F or W. Fields, in order: V gene, clone size, D gene, J gene, CDR3 DNA, CDR3 protein. D genes are given only for firm matches. Not all rows give a size; the values are once, few, many and, for expanded clones, a class.

TRBV28	once	TRBD2	TRBJ2-3	TGTGCCGGCGGGAGAGGTACCGACACAGATACGCAGTATTTT	CAGGRGTDTDTQYF
TRBV14	-	-	TRBJ2-7	TGTGCCAGCAGCCCCACGGGCTACGAGCAGTACTTC	CASSPTGYEQYF
TRBV6-1	-	TRBD1	TRBJ1-2	TGTGCCACCACAGGGGATATTTACCTTATGGGGGGCTACACCTTC	CATTGDIYLMGGYTF
TRBV7-2	-	TRBD1	TRBJ1-2	TGTGCCAGCAGCTTACGACAGGGTGAAGACTATGGCTACACCTTC	CASSLRQGEDYGYTF
TRBV27	-	-	TRBJ1-1	TGTGCCAGCAGGCGGTGGGGGGAGGGTGAAGCTTTCTTT	CASRRWGEGEAFF
TRBV5-6	-	-	TRBJ1-1	TGTGCCAGCGGGAGAGGGCGGAACACTGAAGCTTTCTTT	CASGRGRNTEAFF
TRBV29-1	-	-	TRBJ1-1	TGCAGCGTGCAACGTACTGAAGCTTTCTTT	CSVQRTEAFF
TRBV11-2	-	-	TRBJ2-7	TGTGCCAGCAGCTTAGAAGGGTCAGGGGAAGAGGAGCAGTACTTC	CASSLEGSGEEEQYF
TRBV7-7	-	TRBD2	TRBJ2-1	TGTGCTAGCAGCTTATTACTAGCGGGAGGGGATGAGCAGTTCTTC	CASSLLLAGGDEQFF
TRBV7-2	-	TRBD1	TRBJ1-1	TGTGCCAGCAGCCCGTGGGCAGGGAGAGGGGGCATGAACACTGAAGCTTTCTTT	CASSPWAGRGGMNTEAFF
TRBV9	-	TRBD2	TRBJ2-5	TGTGCCAGCAGCGGATTCACTAGCGGGGGCTTCCAAGAGACCCAGTACTTC	CASSGFTSGGFQETQYF
TRBV6-1	-	-	TRBJ1-2	TGTGCCAGCAGTAGCCGCGGGGAGGCTACCTATGGCTACACCTTC	CASSSRGEATYGYTF
TRBV9	-	-	TRBJ1-2	TGTGCCAGCAGCGTAGGCTTGGAGACCTTCTATGGCTACACCTTC	CASSVGLETFYGYTF
TRBV29-1	-	-	TRBJ1-4	TGCAGCGTTGAAAGGGAGCCGGGTGAAAAACTGTTTTTT	CSVEREPGEKLFF
TRBV6-1	-	-	TRBJ1-2	TGTGCCAGCAGGCCTACGGGGGAAGGTGGCTACACCTTC	CASRPTGEGGYTF
TRBV6-4	once	TRBD2	TRBJ2-5	TGTGCCAGCAGTGACCCCCAACTGGGGACTAGCCAAGAGACCCAGTACTTC	CASSDPQLGTSQETQYF
TRBV19	-	-	TRBJ1-5	TGTGCCAGTAGTATAGGGGGCAATCAGCCCCAGCATTTT	CASSIGGNQPQHF
TRBV28	-	-	TRBJ2-7	TGTGCCAGCACGGGTTGGGCCCCTGGGGATGGCATCCACGAGCAGTACTTC	CASTGWAPGDGIHEQYF
TRBV10-3	-	TRBD1	TRBJ1-1	TGTGCCATCAGATCGGGGACAGGGGGGACTGAAGCTTTCTTT	CAIRSGTGGTEAFF
TRBV5-1	few	-	TRBJ1-4	TGCGCCAGCAGCTTACAAATTGGGGGTGAAAAACTGTTTTTT	CASSLQIGGEKLFF
TRBV19	-	-	TRBJ2-7	TGTGCCAGTAGTATTGGGCTGTCCTACGAGCAGTACTTC	CASSIGLSYEQYF
TRBV30	once	-	TRBJ1-1	TGTGCCTGGAGTGTACGGGGAGACGCTGAAGCTTTCTTT	CAWSVRGDAEAFF
TRBV30	-	-	TRBJ1-2	TGTGCCTGGAGTGTAGGTCGGGACACCTCTACCTATGGCTACACCTTC	CAWSVGRDTSTYGYTF
TRBV6-1	-	TRBD1	TRBJ1-4	TGTGCCAGCAGTACGGGACAGGGTCCTGAAAAACTGTTTTTT	CASSTGQGPEKLFF
TRBV28	-	-	TRBJ2-5	TGTGCCAGCAGTACCGGGACACAACTAGTTGAGACCCAGTACTTC	CASSTGTQLVETQYF
TRBV2	-	-	TRBJ1-2	TGTGCCAGCAGTGAATTTTGGGACAACCTGTATGGCTACACCTTC	CASSEFWDNLYGYTF
TRBV30	-	TRBD1	TRBJ1-2	TGTGCCTTACGGGCGACAGGGACCGGCGGCTACACCTTC	CALRATGTGGYTF
TRBV28	-	TRBD1	TRBJ1-4	TGTGCCAGCCTTACAGGGGGTGGTGAAAAACTGTTTTTT	CASLTGGGEKLFF
TRBV2	-	TRBD1	TRBJ1-4	TGTGCCAGCAGTGAAGCGGGACAGCGTAATGAAAAACTGTTTTTT	CASSEAGQRNEKLFF
TRBV6-5	-	TRBD2	TRBJ2-7	TGTGCCAGCAGTTACTCCACTAGCGGCTACGAGCAGTACTTC	CASSYSTSGYEQYF
TRBV28	once	-	TRBJ1-1	TGTGCCAGCAGTTCCCCGACAGGAGACACTGAAGCTTTCTTT	CASSSPTGDTEAFF
TRBV2	-	-	TRBJ2-1	TGTGCCAGCATCGGCGGACCGACCCCGGGTCGGCGTAAACACAATGAGCAGTTCTTC	CASIGGPTPGRRKHNEQFF
TRBV19	-	TRBD2	TRBJ2-2	TGTGCCAGTAAAAGAGGGACTACCTATACCGGGGAGCTGTTTTTT	CASKRGTTYTGELFF
TRBV11-3	-	-	TRBJ2-1	TGTGCCAGCAGACGAGGGGGGGTAGGGGAGCAGTTCTTC	CASRRGGVGEQFF
TRBV19	-	-	TRBJ1-2	TGTGCCAGTAGTATCAATTATGGCAGAGACTATGGCTACACCTTC	CASSINYGRDYGYTF
TRBV6-5	-	-	TRBJ2-2	TGTGCCAGCAGTCAAACAACCGCGAACACCGGGGAGCTGTTTTTT	CASSQTTANTGELFF
TRBV7-3	few	-	TRBJ2-7	TGTGCCAGCAGCAGGGACCGGAGCTCCTACGAGCAGTACTTC	CASSRDRSSYEQYF
TRBV30	-	-	TRBJ2-1	TGTGCCTGGAGTGTCGATGAGCAGTTCTTC	CAWSVDEQFF
TRBV5-4	-	-	TRBJ2-1	TGTGCCAGCAGCTTCGACAGGAAAAACCCGTTCTTC	CASSFDRKNPFF
TRBV5-6	-	TRBD1	TRBJ1-5	TGTGCCAGCAGCTTTTCGGCACAGGGGTTACGTCAGCCCCAGCATTTT	CASSFSAQGLRQPQHF
TRBV5-1	-	TRBD2	TRBJ2-7	TGCGCCAGCAGCTCTACTAGCGGGAGCTCCTACGAGCAGTACTTC	CASSSTSGSSYEQYF
TRBV29-1	-	-	TRBJ1-2	TGCAGCGTTGATCGGGTCTATGGCTACACCTTC	CSVDRVYGYTF
TRBV9	-	-	TRBJ2-5	TGTGCCAGCAGCGTAGCCCCTCACTCGACGCAAGAGACCCAGTACTTC	CASSVAPHSTQETQYF
TRBV7-9	-	TRBD2	TRBJ2-2	TGTGCCAGCGGGGCTAGCGGCTCCACCGGGGAGCTGTTTTTT	CASGASGSTGELFF
TRBV2	-	-	TRBJ1-2	TGTGCCAGCAGTGCTAAGGGGCGACATGGCTACACCTTC	CASSAKGRHGYTF
TRBV5-1	-	-	TRBJ2-1	TGCGCCAGCAGCGAACCAGCGGACCTTTACAATGAGCAGTTCTTC	CASSEPADLYNEQFF
TRBV5-1	-	-	TRBJ2-2	TGCGCCAGCAGCGAAACTGGACCTACCCTCACCGGGGAGCTGTTTTTT	CASSETGPTLTGELFF
TRBV6-6	once	-	TRBJ1-2	TGTGCCAGCAGTCCACCTCTTGGGGGGGCTAACTATGGCTACACCTTC	CASSPPLGGANYGYTF
TRBV7-9	-	-	TRBJ2-7	TGTGCCAGCAGCCCCGGTGATGCCTTCCTGAGGTCCTACGAGCAGTACTTC	CASSPGDAFLRSYEQYF
TRBV28	-	TRBD2	TRBJ2-2	TGTGCCAGCAGTCCGGGAGGCCAAAACACCGGGGAGCTGTTTTTT	CASSPGGQNTGELFF
TRBV19	-	TRBD1	TRBJ2-7	TGTGCCAGTAGTAAGGACAGGGATTTTTTCGAGCAGTACTTC	CASSKDRDFFEQYF
TRBV15	-	-	TRBJ2-2	TGTGCCACCAGCAGAGCTCGGAGGGAAAACACCGGGGAGCTGTTTTTT	CATSRARRENTGELFF
TRBV4-3	-	-	TRBJ1-1	TGCGCCAGCAGCTCCGACTCGGGTGCGGACGACACTGAAGCTTTCTTT	CASSSDSGADDTEAFF